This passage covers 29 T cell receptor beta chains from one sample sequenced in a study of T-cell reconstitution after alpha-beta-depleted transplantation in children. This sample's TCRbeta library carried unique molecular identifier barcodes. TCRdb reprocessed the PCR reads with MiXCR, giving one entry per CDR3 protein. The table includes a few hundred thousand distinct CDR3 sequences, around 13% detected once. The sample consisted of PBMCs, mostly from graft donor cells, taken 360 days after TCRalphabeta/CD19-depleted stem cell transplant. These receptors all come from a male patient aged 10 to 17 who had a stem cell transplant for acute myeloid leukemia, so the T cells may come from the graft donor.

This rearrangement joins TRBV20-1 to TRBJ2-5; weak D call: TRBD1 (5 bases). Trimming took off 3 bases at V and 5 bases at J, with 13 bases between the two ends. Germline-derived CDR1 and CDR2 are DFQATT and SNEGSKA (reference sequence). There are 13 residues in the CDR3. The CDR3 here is CSASRVVGETQYF. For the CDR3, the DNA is TGCAGTGCTAGCAGGGTAGTAGGTGAGACCCAGTACTTC.

The CDR3 sequence: CSARDQQRSTDTQYF. DNA of the CDR3: TGCAGTGCTAGAGATCAACAGCGGAGCACAGATACGCAGTATTTT. The chain uses TRBV20-1 and TRBJ2-3; weak D call: TRBD2 (5 bases). This CDR3 is 15 amino acids long. V shed 0 bases and J shed 0 bases, with 10 bases lying between them. Germline-derived CDR1 and CDR2 are DFQATT and SNEGSKA (reference sequence).

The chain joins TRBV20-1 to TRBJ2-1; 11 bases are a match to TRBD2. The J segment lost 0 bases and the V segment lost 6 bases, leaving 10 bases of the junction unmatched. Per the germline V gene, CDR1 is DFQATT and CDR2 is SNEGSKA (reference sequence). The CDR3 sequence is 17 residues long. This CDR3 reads CSAPTSGVSFSYNEQFF. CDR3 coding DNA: TGCAGTGCCCCGACTAGCGGGGTCTCATTCTCCTACAATGAGCAGTTCTTC.

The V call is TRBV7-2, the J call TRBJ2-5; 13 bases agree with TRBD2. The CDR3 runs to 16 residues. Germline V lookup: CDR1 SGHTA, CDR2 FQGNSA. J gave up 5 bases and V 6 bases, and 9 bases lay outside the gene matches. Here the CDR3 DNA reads TGTGCCAGCAGACGCGGGACTAGCGGGATCATGGAGACCCAGTACTTC. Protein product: CASRRGTSGIMETQYF.

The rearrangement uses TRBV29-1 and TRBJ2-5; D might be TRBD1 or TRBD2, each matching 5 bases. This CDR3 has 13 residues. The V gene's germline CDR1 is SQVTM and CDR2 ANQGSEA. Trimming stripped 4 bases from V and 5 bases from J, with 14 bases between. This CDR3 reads CSVAPGRGETQYF. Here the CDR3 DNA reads TGCAGCGTTGCGCCGGGACGCGGGGAGACCCAGTACTTC. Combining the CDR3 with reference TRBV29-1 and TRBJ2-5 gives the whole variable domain SAVISQKPSRDICQRGTSLTIQCQVDSQVTMMFWYRQQPGQSLTLIATANQGSEATYESGFVIDKFPISRPNLTFSTLTVSNMSPEDSSIYLCSVAPGRGETQYFGPGTRLLVL.

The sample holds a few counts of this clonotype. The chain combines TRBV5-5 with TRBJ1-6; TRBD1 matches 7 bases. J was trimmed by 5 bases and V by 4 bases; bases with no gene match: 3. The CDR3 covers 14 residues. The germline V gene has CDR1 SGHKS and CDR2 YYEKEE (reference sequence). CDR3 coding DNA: TGTGCCAGCAGCGTGGGACAGAATAATTCACCCCTCCACTTT. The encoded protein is CASSVGQNNSPLHF.

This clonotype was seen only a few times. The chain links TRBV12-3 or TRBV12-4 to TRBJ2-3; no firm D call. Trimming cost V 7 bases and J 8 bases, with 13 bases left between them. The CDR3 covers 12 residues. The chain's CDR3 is CASTISSSTQYF. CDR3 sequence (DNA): TGTGCCAGCACTATATCGTCGAGTACGCAGTATTTT.

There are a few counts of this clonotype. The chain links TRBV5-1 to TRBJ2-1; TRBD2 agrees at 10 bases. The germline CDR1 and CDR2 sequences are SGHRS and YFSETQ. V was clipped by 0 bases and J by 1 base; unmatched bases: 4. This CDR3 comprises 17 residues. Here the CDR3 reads CASSLELAGKSYNEQFF. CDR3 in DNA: TGCGCCAGCAGCTTGGAACTAGCGGGGAAATCCTACAATGAGCAGTTCTTC.

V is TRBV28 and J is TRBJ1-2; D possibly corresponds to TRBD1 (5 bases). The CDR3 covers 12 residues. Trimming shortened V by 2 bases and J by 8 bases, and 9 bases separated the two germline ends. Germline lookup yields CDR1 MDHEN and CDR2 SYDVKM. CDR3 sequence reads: CASSLQGAGYTF. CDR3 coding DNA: TGTGCCAGCAGTTTACAGGGTGCCGGCTACACCTTC.

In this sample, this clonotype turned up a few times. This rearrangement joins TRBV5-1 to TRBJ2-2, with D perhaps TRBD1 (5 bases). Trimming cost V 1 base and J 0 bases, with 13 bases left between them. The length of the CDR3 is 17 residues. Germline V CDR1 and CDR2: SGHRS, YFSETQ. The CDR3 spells CASSLFLRGPNTGELFF. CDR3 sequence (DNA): TGCGCCAGCAGCTTGTTTCTTAGGGGTCCGAACACCGGGGAGCTGTTTTTT.

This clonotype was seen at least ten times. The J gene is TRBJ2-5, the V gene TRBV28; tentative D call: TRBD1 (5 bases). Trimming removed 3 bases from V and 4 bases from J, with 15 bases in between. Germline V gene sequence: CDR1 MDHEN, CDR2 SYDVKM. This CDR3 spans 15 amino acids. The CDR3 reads CASSFSGQSLETQYF. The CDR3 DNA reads TGTGCCAGCAGTTTTTCCGGACAAAGTTTAGAGACCCAGTACTTC.

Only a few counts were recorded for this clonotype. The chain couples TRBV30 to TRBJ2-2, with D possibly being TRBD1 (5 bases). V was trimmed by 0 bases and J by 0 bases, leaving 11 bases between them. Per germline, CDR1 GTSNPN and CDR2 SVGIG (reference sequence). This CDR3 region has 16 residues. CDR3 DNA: TGTGCCTGGAGTGTAAGCAGGGCCTCGAACACCGGGGAGCTGTTTTTT. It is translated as CAWSVSRASNTGELFF.

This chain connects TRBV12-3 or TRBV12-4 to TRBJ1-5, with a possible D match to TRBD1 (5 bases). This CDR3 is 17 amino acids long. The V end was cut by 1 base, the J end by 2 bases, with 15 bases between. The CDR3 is CASSLGVGGGGNQPQHF. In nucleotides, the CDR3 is TGTGCCAGCAGTTTAGGGGTTGGGGGAGGGGGCAATCAGCCCCAGCATTTT.

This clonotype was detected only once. The DNA of the CDR3 is TGTGCCTGGAGCCGCGGTTTTGAATACGAGCAGTACTTC. Translation gives CAWSRGFEYEQYF. The V call is TRBV30, the J call TRBJ2-7; D is undetermined. V was shortened by 3 bases and J by 4 bases, with 13 bases between the two germline ends. Per the germline V gene, CDR1 is GTSNPN and CDR2 is SVGIG (reference sequence). The CDR3 has 13 residues.

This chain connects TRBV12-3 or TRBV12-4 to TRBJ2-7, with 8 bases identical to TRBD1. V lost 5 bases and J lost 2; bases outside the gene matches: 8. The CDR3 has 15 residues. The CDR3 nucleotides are TGTGCCAGCAGTCTCACAGGGGGGTTTACCTACGAGCAGTACTTC. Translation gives CASSLTGGFTYEQYF.

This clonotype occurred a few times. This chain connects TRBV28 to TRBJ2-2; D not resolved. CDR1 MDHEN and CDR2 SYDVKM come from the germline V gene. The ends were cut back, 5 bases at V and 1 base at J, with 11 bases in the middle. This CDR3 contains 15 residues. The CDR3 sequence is CASSPPQGNTGELFF. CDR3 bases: TGTGCCAGCAGTCCGCCGCAAGGGAACACCGGGGAGCTGTTTTTT.

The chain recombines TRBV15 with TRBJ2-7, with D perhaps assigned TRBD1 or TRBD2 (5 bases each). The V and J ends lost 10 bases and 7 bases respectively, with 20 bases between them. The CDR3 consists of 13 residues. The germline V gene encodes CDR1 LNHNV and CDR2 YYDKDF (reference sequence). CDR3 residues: CAIARDEIGEQYF. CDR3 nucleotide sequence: TGTGCCATAGCCCGGGACGAAATCGGAGAGCAGTACTTC.

The CDR3 here is CASKGGVEETQYF. As DNA, the CDR3 is TGTGCCAGCAAGGGGGGAGTGGAGGAGACCCAGTACTTC. The V call is TRBV27, the J call TRBJ2-5; D possibly uses TRBD1 or TRBD2 (6 bases each). In germline, CDR1 is MNHEY, CDR2 SMNVEV (reference sequence). CDR3 size: 13 residues. V was cut by 7 bases and J by 5 bases, with 14 bases left in between.

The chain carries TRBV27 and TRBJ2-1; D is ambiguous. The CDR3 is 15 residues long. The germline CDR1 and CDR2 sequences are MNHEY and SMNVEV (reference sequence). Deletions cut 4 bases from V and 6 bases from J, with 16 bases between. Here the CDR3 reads CASSSEQYDGNEQFF. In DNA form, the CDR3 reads TGTGCCAGCAGTTCCGAGCAGTATGACGGCAATGAGCAGTTCTTC.

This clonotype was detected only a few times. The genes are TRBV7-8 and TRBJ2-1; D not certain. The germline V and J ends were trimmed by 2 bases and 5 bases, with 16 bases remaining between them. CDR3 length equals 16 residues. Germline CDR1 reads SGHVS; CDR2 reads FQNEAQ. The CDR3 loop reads CASSLSPWSSHNEQFF. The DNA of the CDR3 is TGTGCCAGCAGCTTATCGCCATGGAGCAGCCACAATGAGCAGTTCTTC.

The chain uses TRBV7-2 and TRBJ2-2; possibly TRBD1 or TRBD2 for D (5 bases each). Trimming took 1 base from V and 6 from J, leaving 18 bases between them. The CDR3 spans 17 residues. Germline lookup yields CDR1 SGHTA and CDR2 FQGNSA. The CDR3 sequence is CASSLVVNRMGAGELFF. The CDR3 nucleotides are TGTGCCAGCAGCTTAGTGGTGAACAGGATGGGGGCCGGGGAGCTGTTTTTT.

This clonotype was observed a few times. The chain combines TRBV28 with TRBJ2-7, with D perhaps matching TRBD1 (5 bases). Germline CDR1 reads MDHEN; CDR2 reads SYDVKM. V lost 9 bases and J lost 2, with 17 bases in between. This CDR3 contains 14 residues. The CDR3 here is CASLPMGQAYEQYF. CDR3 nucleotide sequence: TGTGCCAGTCTACCCATGGGGCAGGCCTACGAGCAGTACTTC.

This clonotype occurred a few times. The CDR3, as DNA: TGCAGCGTTGGGCTAAGATTGTCATCGGTAGGGAGAGGGGCCTACGAGCAGTACTTC. It specifies CSVGLRLSSVGRGAYEQYF. The chain couples TRBV29-1 to TRBJ2-7; possibly TRBD1 or TRBD2 for D (5 bases each). This CDR3 is built from 19 residues. Germline lookup yields CDR1 SQVTM and CDR2 ANQGSEA. The V gene lost 4 bases and the J gene lost 2 bases, with 30 bases spanning the gap.

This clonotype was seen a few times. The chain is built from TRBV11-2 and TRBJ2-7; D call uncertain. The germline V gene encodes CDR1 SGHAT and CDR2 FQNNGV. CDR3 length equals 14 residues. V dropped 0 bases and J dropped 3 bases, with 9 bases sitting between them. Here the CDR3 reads CASSLDGGYYEQYF. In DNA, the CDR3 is TGTGCCAGCAGCTTAGACGGCGGTTACTACGAGCAGTACTTC.

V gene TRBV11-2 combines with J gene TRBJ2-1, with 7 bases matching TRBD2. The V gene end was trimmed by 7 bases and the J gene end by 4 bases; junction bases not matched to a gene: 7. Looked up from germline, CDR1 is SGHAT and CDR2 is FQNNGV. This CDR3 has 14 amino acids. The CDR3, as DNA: TGTGCCAGCAACGGACTAGTCAATTACAATGAGCAGTTCTTC. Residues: CASNGLVNYNEQFF.

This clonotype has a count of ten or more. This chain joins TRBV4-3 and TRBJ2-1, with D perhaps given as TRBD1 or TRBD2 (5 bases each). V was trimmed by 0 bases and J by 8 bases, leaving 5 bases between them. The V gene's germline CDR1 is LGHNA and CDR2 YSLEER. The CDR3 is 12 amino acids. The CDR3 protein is CASSQEGDEQFF. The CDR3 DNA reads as TGCGCCAGCAGCCAAGAGGGGGATGAGCAGTTCTTC.

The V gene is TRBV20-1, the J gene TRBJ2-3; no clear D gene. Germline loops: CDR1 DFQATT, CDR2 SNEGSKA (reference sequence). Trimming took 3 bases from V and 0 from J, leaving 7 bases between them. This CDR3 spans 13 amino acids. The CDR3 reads CSASGQSTDTQYF. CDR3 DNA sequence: TGCAGTGCTAGCGGGCAAAGCACAGATACGCAGTATTTT.

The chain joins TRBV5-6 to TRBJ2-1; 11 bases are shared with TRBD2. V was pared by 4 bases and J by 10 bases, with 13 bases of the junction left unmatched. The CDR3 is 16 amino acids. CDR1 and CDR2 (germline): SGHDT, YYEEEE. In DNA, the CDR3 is TGTGCCAGCAGCGCGACGACTAGCGGGACTGTGGTGGAGCAGTTCTTC. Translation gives CASSATTSGTVVEQFF.

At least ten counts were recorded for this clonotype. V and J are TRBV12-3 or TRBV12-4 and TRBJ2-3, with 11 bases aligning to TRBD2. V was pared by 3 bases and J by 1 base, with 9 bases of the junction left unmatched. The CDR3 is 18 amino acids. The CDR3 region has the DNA TGTGCCAGCAGTTTCTCGGGACTAGCGGTATTCGGCACAGATACGCAGTATTTT. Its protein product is CASSFSGLAVFGTDTQYF.